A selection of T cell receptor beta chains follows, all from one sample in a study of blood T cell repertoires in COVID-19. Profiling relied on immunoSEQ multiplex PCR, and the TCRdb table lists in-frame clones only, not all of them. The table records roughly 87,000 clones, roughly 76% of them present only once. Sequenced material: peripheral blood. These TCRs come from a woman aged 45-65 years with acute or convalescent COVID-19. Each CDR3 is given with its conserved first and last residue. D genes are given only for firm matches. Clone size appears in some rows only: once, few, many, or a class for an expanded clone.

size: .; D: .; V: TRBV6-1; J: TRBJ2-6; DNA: TGTGCCAGCAGTGAAAGTCGCCCAGGGGACGGCTCTGGGGCCAACGTCCTGACTTTC; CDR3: CASSESRPGDGSGANVLTF
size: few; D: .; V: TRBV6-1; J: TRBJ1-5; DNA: TGTGCCAGCAGTGACAGCCCGTCGACGGGGCCCCAGCATTTT; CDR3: CASSDSPSTGPQHF
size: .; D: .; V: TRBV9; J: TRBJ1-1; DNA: TGTGCCAGCAGCGATCCCCAGGGTTGGGGCGGAGCTTTCTTT; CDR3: CASSDPQGWGGAFF
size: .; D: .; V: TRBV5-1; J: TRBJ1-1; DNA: TGCGCCAGCAGCCCAGACAGCTTAGAAGCTTTCTTT; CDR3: CASSPDSLEAFF
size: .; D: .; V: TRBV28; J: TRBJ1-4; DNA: TGTGCCAGCAGCCCACCTAGGGGAAAACTGTTTTTT; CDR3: CASSPPRGKLFF
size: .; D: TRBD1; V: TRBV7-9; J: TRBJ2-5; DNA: TGTGCCAGCAGCCGTAACAGGGGTTCGGAGACCCAGTACTTC; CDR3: CASSRNRGSETQYF
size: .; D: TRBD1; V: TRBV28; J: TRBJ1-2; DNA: TGTGCCATCAATCCCGGGACAGAAGATAACTATGGCTACACCTTC; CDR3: CAINPGTEDNYGYTF
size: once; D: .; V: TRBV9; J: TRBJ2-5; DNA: TGTGCCAGCAGCGTAGGTGGGACTAGGGGGCGCCAAGAGACCCAGTACTTC; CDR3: CASSVGGTRGRQETQYF
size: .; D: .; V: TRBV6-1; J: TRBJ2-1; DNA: TGTGCCAGCAGTGAGGTCGGGGGGCGCATGAATGAGCAGTTCTTC; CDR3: CASSEVGGRMNEQFF
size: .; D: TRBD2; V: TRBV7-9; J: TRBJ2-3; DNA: TGTGCCAGCAGCTTACTAGCGGGGGGACTTAGCACAGATACGCAGTATTTT; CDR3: CASSLLAGGLSTDTQYF
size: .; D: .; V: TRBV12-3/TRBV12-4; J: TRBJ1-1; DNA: TGTGCCTGTTCACAGGACGAAGCGGGCGCTTTCTTT; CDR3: CACSQDEAGAFF
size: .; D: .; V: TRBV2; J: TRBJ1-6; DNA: TGTGCCAGCAGTGCCGACTTATATTCACCCCTCCACTTT; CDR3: CASSADLYSPLHF
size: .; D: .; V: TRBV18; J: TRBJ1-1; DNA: TGTGCCAGCTCACTAGAACAACAGGGCGGATATGAAGCTTTCTTT; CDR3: CASSLEQQGGYEAFF
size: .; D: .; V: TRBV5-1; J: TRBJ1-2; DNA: TGCGCCAGCAGCTTGTGGGGGGAGGACTACACCTTC; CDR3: CASSLWGEDYTF
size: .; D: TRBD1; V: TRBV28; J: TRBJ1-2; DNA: TGTGCCAGCAGCTCCGGGACAGGAGTCTATGGCTACACCTTC; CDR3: CASSSGTGVYGYTF
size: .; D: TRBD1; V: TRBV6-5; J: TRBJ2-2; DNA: TGTGCCAGCAGCCTTGGACAGGGGAACACCGGGGAGCTGTTTTTT; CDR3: CASSLGQGNTGELFF
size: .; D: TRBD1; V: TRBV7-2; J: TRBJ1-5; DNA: TGTGCCAGCAGCTTGGGACAGGGCGTCAATCAGCCCCAGCATTTT; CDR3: CASSLGQGVNQPQHF
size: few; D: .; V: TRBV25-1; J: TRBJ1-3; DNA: TGTGCCAGCAGGGGGGGGAGTGAAGGAGGAAACACCATATATTTT; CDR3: CASRGGSEGGNTIYF
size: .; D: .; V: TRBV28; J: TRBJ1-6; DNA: TGTGCCAGCAGTAGCTTTCGAAGCTCCTATAATTCACCCCTCCACTTT; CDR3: CASSSFRSSYNSPLHF
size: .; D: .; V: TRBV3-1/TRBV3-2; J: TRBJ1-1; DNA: TGTGCCAGCAGCCAGGGCCCGGGGGACACTGAAGCTTTCTTT; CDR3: CASSQGPGDTEAFF
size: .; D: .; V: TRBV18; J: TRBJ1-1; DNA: TGTGCCAGCTCACCAGGACTTGAAGCTTTCTTT; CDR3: CASSPGLEAFF
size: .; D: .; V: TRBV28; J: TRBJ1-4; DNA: TGTGCCAGCAGTTTATCTGGGCAGGGTAATGAAAAACTGTTTTTT; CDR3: CASSLSGQGNEKLFF
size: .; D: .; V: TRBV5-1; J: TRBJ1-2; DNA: TGCGCCAGCAGCCCGGGAACCTATGGCTACACCTTC; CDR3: CASSPGTYGYTF
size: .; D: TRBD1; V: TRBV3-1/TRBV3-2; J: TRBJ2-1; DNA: TGTGCCAGCAGCCGTTATATCGCGGGGACAGGGTTTAATGAGCAGTTCTTC; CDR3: CASSRYIAGTGFNEQFF
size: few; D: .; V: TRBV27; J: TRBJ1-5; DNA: TGTGCCAGCAGTTTAAGCTGGGAGCAGCCCCAGCATTTT; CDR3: CASSLSWEQPQHF
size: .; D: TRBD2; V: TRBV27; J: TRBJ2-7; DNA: TGTGCCAGCTGGAGCGGGGGAAGCTACGAGCAGTACTTC; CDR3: CASWSGGSYEQYF